This entry concerns a single TCR beta chain. The antigen it recognizes is unknown. No qualities accompany the bases; no much larger clone lies one base away. RNA was extracted using the RNeasy kit, and about 0.5 to 1 microgram was reverse transcribed with random hexamers. The immunoSEQ multiplex PCR assay, which covers 54 Vbeta and 13 Jbeta segments, was used to amplify TCR beta CDR3 regions. Bias from PCR amplification was corrected by using a synthetic template baseline for primer optimization and for computational correction. In the paper's pipeline: Reads were assigned to V, D and J genes according to IMGT and analyzed in immunoSEQ Analyzer, with only productive sequences retained. Clonality was computed as one minus Shannon entropy normalized by log2 of the number of productive unique sequences. Public and private clones were assessed among the 100 most prevalent clones of each patient and control. A clone was defined as Susac-specific if it was absent from the healthy and MS cohorts, from around 960 published viral clones and from other ImmuneACCESS disease sequences. TCRdb reanalyzed the raw reads on its own, using fastp at Q25 for trimming and MiXCR for clone calling, and kept in-frame beta chains. Under each unique CDR3 protein, matching rows form one entry showing the most common genes and DNA. TCRdb's processing, not the authors' own work, is the source of the V and J calls. For this sample there are 100,000 to 150,000 distinct CDR3 sequences; around 95% appear just once. Approximately 0.2% of the sample goes to the ten largest clones.

This sample was included in a study of CD8 T cells in Susac syndrome (dated by TCRdb to about 2019). About the investigation overall: Among the sequenced Susac syndrome patients, more than 5 had clinically active disease and 8 or 9 were in clinical remission. The study used repertoire sequencing to test whether antigen drove CD8+ T cell activation and differentiation in Susac syndrome. The study compared CD8+ T cell repertoire clonality among 12 healthy donors, 14 Susac syndrome patients and some 16 multiple sclerosis patients. At blood withdrawal, Susac syndrome patients were therapy-naive, treated with corticosteroids (with IVIg additionally given to some), or treated with IVIg alone.

CDR1 and CDR2 were assigned from the germline V gene as SGDLS and YYNGEE. Inclusive of the bounding cysteine and phenylalanine, the CDR3 is 15 residues long. Here the CDR3 DNA is all that survives: 45 bases in frame from base 1. V sheds 0 bases and J sheds 8 bases, leaving 17 bases between their ends. Peripheral blood CD8+ and CD4+ T cells from healthy donors, Susac syndrome patients and multiple sclerosis patients were profiled by high-throughput TCR beta sequencing. The Susac syndrome patients fulfilled recently defined diagnostic criteria for definite or probable disease. Bulk CD8+ and CD4+ T cells were purified magnetically by negative isolation, whereas CD8+ TEMRA cells were enriched by FACS. Blood was collected in EDTA tubes and processed within 24 hours, with PBMCs isolated through density gradient centrifugation. PBMCs intended for TCR sequencing were frozen in liquid nitrogen and were later thawed in a 37 degrees C water bath. The sorted or isolated CD4+, CD8+ and CD8+ TEMRA cells had a purity of 90% or higher.

The paper's findings and limits, for the study overall: The study acknowledged that relatively few individuals were included in the TCR sequencing and HLA analysis. Looking at Susac-specific public clones, the researchers identified under 20 in the total CD8+ repertoire and about 5 in the CD8+ TEMRA repertoire. Susac syndrome CD8+ repertoires showed clonal expansion, highest in CD8+ TEMRA cells and greater in clinically active than remitting patients.

The V and J segments used are TRBV9 and TRBJ2-5; possibly the D gene is TRBD1, per 5 matching bases. Sequenced input: CD8+ T cells from PBMCs. This receptor was identified in a human donor with Susac syndrome. The DNA sequence is given as TGTGCCAGCAGCGTAGGGGGCGGCCCTTCGGAAACCCAGTACTTC. It translates to CASSVGGGPSETQYF.